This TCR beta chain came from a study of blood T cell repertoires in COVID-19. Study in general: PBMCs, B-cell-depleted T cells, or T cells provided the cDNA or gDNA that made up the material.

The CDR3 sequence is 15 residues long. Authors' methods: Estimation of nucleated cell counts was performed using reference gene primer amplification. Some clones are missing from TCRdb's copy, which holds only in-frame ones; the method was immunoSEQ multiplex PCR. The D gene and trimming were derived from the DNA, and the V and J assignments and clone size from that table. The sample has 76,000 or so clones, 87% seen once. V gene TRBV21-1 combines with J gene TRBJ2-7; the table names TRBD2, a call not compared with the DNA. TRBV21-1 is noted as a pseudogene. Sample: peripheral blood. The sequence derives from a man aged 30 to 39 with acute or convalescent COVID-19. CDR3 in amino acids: CASSNFSTSLYEQYF. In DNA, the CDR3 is TGTGCCAGCAGCAATTTTTCAACTAGTCTCTACGAGCAGTACTTC.